The 16 T cell receptor beta chains below were found in one sample sequenced in a study of shared clonotypes between healthy human individuals. Method: immunoSEQ multiplex PCR; TCRdb's copy keeps in-frame clones and lacks some. The sample lists over a million clones; 70% to 80% were seen once. The specimen sequenced was memory CD4+ T cells sorted from blood. Subset denoted: CD45RA-negative fraction. The source of these receptors is a young man in good health.

The chain carries TRBV9 and TRBJ2-7; 10 bases match TRBD1. Germline trimming cut 0 bases from V and 4 bases from J; bases unmatched to any gene: 7. Germline assignment: CDR1 SGDLS and CDR2 YYNGEE. This CDR3 contains 16 residues. CDR3 in DNA: TGTGCCAGCAGCGTAGGACCATCGGACAGGGGGTACGAGCAGTACTTC. Its translation is CASSVGPSDRGYEQYF.

This sequence joins TRBV15 and TRBJ1-5, with no clear D. Per the germline V gene, CDR1 is LNHNV and CDR2 is YYDKDF (reference sequence). Trimming pared 3 bases from V and 1 base from J, leaving 10 bases between. CDR3 length: 15 amino acids. CDR3 sequence reads: CATSSGGSSNQPQHF. In nucleotides, the CDR3 is TGTGCCACCAGCAGTGGAGGCTCGAGCAATCAGCCCCAGCATTTT.

The chain has TRBV20-1 and TRBJ2-7, with D unclear. The CDR3 runs 11 residues. Germline V gene sequence: CDR1 DFQATT, CDR2 SNEGSKA (reference sequence). V lost 8 bases to trimming and J lost 3 bases, with 11 bases between them. CDR3 bases: TGCAGTCCTCGGACCGACTACGAGCAGTACTTC. Amino acid sequence: CSPRTDYEQYF.

The chain links TRBV6-1 to TRBJ1-5; 7 positions agree with TRBD1. V lost 1 base and J lost 7; bases outside the gene matches: 4. The CDR3 runs 14 residues. Germline loops: CDR1 MNHNS, CDR2 SASEGT. The CDR3 region is CASSEEGAGQPQHF. The CDR3 coding sequence is TGTGCCAGCAGTGAAGAGGGGGCGGGACAGCCCCAGCATTTT.

This clone appeared a few times. Within the sample, other DNA sequences also encode this same CDR3. This rearrangement joins TRBV30 to TRBJ1-3; D is uncertain. This CDR3 is 11 amino acids long. V was pared by 2 bases and J by 4 bases, with 3 bases between. The germline gives CDR1 GTSNPN, CDR2 SVGIG (reference sequence). CDR3 region: CAWSSGNTIYF. In DNA, the CDR3 is TGTGCCTGGAGTTCCGGAAACACCATATATTTT.

The chain combines TRBV10-1 with TRBJ2-7, with D possibly called TRBD1 or TRBD2 (5 bases each). The CDR3 consists of 13 residues. The germline V and J ends were trimmed by 1 base and 9 bases, with 13 bases remaining between them. Germline V gene data show CDR1 as WNHNN and CDR2 as SYGVQD (reference sequence). Written as DNA, the CDR3 is TGCGCCAGCAGTGAGTGGGACGGACGACGGCAGTACTTC. It translates to CASSEWDGRRQYF.

The J gene is TRBJ2-7, the V gene TRBV18; TRBD2 agrees at 12 bases. Germline V CDR1 and CDR2: KGHSH, LQKENI. The CDR3 totals 16 residues. Trimming removed 0 bases from V and 3 bases from J; junction bases left unmatched: 3. DNA of the CDR3: TGTGCCAGCTCACCACCGGGACTAGCGGGTCTCTACGAGCAGTACTTC. Amino acid sequence: CASSPPGLAGLYEQYF.

V gene TRBV9 combines with J gene TRBJ1-1, with 7 bases aligning to TRBD1. V shed 4 bases and J 1 base; nucleotides not matched to a gene: 10. The germline V gene encodes CDR1 SGDLS and CDR2 YYNGEE. This CDR3 is 16 amino acids long. This CDR3 reads CASSPPRGTANTEAFF. The CDR3 DNA is TGTGCCAGCAGCCCACCCAGGGGGACAGCGAACACTGAAGCTTTCTTT.

V gene TRBV2 combines with J gene TRBJ1-3; no reliable D call. Trimming stripped 3 bases from V and 0 bases from J, with 9 bases between. Germline loops: CDR1 SNHLY, CDR2 FYNNEI. The length of the CDR3 is 15 residues. The CDR3 spells CASSEHQISGNTIYF. In DNA form, the CDR3 reads TGTGCCAGCAGTGAGCACCAGATCTCTGGAAACACCATATATTTT.

The CDR3 loop reads CAGGVEGTDTQYF. The CDR3 DNA follows: TGTGCCGGTGGGGTCGAAGGCACAGATACGCAGTATTTT. The chain employs TRBV2 and TRBJ2-3, with D unresolved. CDR1 and CDR2 (germline): SNHLY, FYNNEI. Trimming left V 11 bases short and J 1 base short, with 13 bases between. The CDR3 has 13 residues. Supplemented by reference TRBV2 and TRBJ2-3, the full variable domain reads EPEVTQTPSHQVTQMGQEVILRCVPISNHLYFYWYRQILGQKVEFLVSFYNNEISEKSEIFDDQFSVERPDGSNFTLKIRSTKLEDSAMYFCAGGVEGTDTQYFGPGTRLTVL.

The chain employs TRBV5-3 and TRBJ1-5, with a tentative D call TRBD1 (5 bases). TRBV5-3 counts as an open reading frame of uncertain function. The V end was cut by 4 bases, the J end by 2 bases, with 10 bases between. This CDR3 spans 14 amino acids. The CDR3 loop is CARSPLGGNQPQHF. The CDR3 region has the DNA TGTGCCAGAAGCCCCCTGGGGGGCAATCAGCCCCAGCATTTT.

The chain recombines TRBV30 with TRBJ2-3, with 11 bases identical to TRBD2. This CDR3 spans 15 amino acids. After removal of 2 bases from V and 2 bases from J, the junction contained 3 bases not matched to a gene. Germline CDR1 and CDR2: GTSNPN and SVGIG (reference sequence). CDR3 bases: TGTGCCTGGAGTACTAGCGGGGGTTACACAGATACGCAGTATTTT. Its translation is CAWSTSGGYTDTQYF.

The chain links TRBV27 to TRBJ2-7; D call uncertain. The CDR3 spans 16 residues. V lost 4 bases to trimming and J lost 1 base, with 17 bases between them. CDR1 is MNHEY, CDR2 SMNVEV, per germline (reference sequence). DNA of the CDR3: TGTGCCAGCAGTTCCTCTCCCCTCCAATCTTCCTACGAGCAGTACTTC. Its translation is CASSSSPLQSSYEQYF.

V and J are TRBV6-5 and TRBJ2-7, with D unclear. Between the trimmed V and J ends, which lost 7 bases and 2 bases, there was a span of 18 bases. From germline, CDR1 is MNHEY and CDR2 SVGAGI. The CDR3 runs to 15 residues. This chain's CDR3 is CASTPTPAQPYEQYF. As DNA, the CDR3 is TGTGCCAGCACCCCTACACCAGCCCAACCCTACGAGCAGTACTTC.

This clone was recorded only once. The chain joins TRBV10-3 to TRBJ2-3; 13 bases fit TRBD2. Germline loops: CDR1 ENHRY, CDR2 SYGVKD. V gave up 8 bases and J gave up 6 bases; unmatched junction bases: 2. The CDR3 consists of 13 residues. This chain's CDR3 is CAIGTSGADTQYF. The CDR3 DNA is TGTGCCATCGGGACTAGCGGGGCCGATACGCAGTATTTT.

The genes are TRBV2 and TRBJ2-5, with D possibly TRBD2 on 7 matching bases. The V gene's germline CDR1 is SNHLY and CDR2 FYNNEI. This CDR3 is 15 amino acids long. V lost 4 bases to trimming and J lost 5 bases, with 17 bases between them. CDR3 sequence: CASSGPAGARETQYF. For the CDR3, the DNA is TGTGCCAGCAGTGGCCCCGCGGGGGCACGGGAGACCCAGTACTTC.